This T cell receptor (beta chain) was identified during a study of radiation and T cells in renal cell carcinoma. Overall study findings and caveats: From baseline, blood top tumor clonotypes peaked at 2 weeks post-radiation.

Germline values: CDR1 LGHNA, CDR2 YSLEER. Trimming removed 0 bases from V and 4 bases from J, with 13 bases in between. CDR3 length: 15 residues. Assay used: immunoSEQ multiplex PCR; TCRdb lists only in-frame clones, some missing. Here the sample spans around 81,000 clones, approximately 80% being singletons. Described time point: blood 4 weeks post-SBRT, at nephrectomy. The treatment here: 15 Gy SBRT to primary tumor, nephrectomy 4 weeks later. Blood was sampled at baseline, 2 weeks and 4 weeks after SBRT. As to this clone: Its antigen is not identified.

Source: blood, taken from a patient whose treatment included radiotherapy and nephrectomy. The clonotype originates from a man between 45 and 60 years old with renal cell carcinoma. J is TRBJ2-7 and V is TRBV4-3; weak D call: TRBD1 (7 bases). In nucleotides, the CDR3 is TGCGCCAGCAGCCAAGATAGGAGGGGGCAATACGAGCAGTACTTC. This encodes CASSQDRRGQYEQYF.